The 13 T cell receptor beta chains listed next were all sequenced from one sample in a study of cytomegalovirus exposure and HLA in healthy donors. Produced via immunoSEQ multiplex PCR; TCRdb's table is partial and in-frame only. The data show 200,000 or so clones, with roughly 84% seen just once and about an eighth held by the top ten. What was sequenced was PBMCs. Every receptor here comes from a woman in her twenties or thirties in good health and CMV-seropositive.

V and J are TRBV13 and TRBJ2-7; 12 bases align to TRBD2. Germline lookup yields CDR1 PRHDT and CDR2 FYEKMQ (reference sequence). The V segment lost 4 bases and the J segment 1 base; nucleotides outside the gene matches: 8. This CDR3 is 17 amino acids long. The CDR3 nucleotides are TGTGCCAGCAGCTCAAGGACTAGCGGGATTATTTCCTACGAGCAGTACTTC. Encoded protein: CASSSRTSGIISYEQYF. The full variable domain, rest sourced from reference TRBV13 and TRBJ2-7, is AAGVIQSPRHLIKEKRETATLKCYPIPRHDTVYWYQQGPGQDPQFLISFYEKMQSDKGSIPDRFSAQQFSDYHSELNMSSLELGDSALYFCASSSRTSGIISYEQYFGPGTRLTVT.

This clone was seen many times. CDR3 amino acids: CALTTGRPNTIYF. For the CDR3, the DNA is TGTGCCTTAACGACAGGGCGGCCGAACACCATATATTTT. The chain carries TRBV30 and TRBJ1-3, with 7 bases identical to TRBD1. The V gene's germline CDR1 is GTSNPN and CDR2 SVGIG (reference sequence). This CDR3 contains 13 residues. Unmatched junction bases numbered 10, after V lost 7 bases and J lost 7 bases.

The chain is built from TRBV29-1 and TRBJ2-1; D possibly corresponds to TRBD2 (5 bases). Trimming pared 6 bases from V and 9 bases from J, leaving 18 bases between. This CDR3 has 13 residues. Germline-derived CDR1 and CDR2 are SQVTM and ANQGSEA. The CDR3 DNA is TGCAGCGTCCCTCAGGAGGACCGGGTTGAGCAGTTCTTC. This codes for CSVPQEDRVEQFF.

This chain connects TRBV5-1 to TRBJ2-3, with 9 bases aligning to TRBD2. Germline trimming cut 0 bases from V and 6 bases from J; bases unmatched to any gene: 11. This CDR3 contains 17 residues. Germline V lookup: CDR1 SGHRS, CDR2 YFSETQ. The CDR3 DNA sequence: TGCGCCAGCAGCTTGGGCCGCCAGGCGGGAGGGTCGGATACGCAGTATTTT. The encoded protein is CASSLGRQAGGSDTQYF.

V gene TRBV18 combines with J gene TRBJ1-5; 7 nucleotides agree with TRBD1. The CDR3 loop spans 16 amino acids. Germline lookup yields CDR1 KGHSH and CDR2 LQKENI. With 6 bases clipped from V and 6 bases from J, the junction kept 14 bases outside the gene matches. The CDR3 here is CASSPLGGRHGQPQHF. Here the CDR3 DNA reads TGTGCCAGCTCCCCTTTAGGGGGCCGTCATGGTCAGCCCCAGCATTTT.

This clone appeared a single time. The chain combines TRBV4-1 with TRBJ1-5, with a tentative D call TRBD1 (5 bases). CDR1 is MGHRA, CDR2 YSYEKL, per germline. V was shortened by 5 bases and J by 3 bases, with 11 bases between the two germline ends. The CDR3 length is 14 residues. CDR3 protein: CASSSDRNNQPQHF. DNA for the CDR3: TGCGCCAGCAGCTCTGACAGAAACAATCAGCCCCAGCATTTT.

Here the CDR3 DNA reads TGTGCCAGCAGCGGTGGTAAAAGGGGTCAGTACCAAGAGACCCAGTACTTC. This gives the protein CASSGGKRGQYQETQYF. The gene calls are TRBV9 and TRBJ2-5; D is possibly TRBD1 (5 bases). CDR1 is SGDLS, CDR2 YYNGEE, per germline. The CDR3 runs to 17 residues. The V and J ends lost 3 bases and 0 bases respectively, with 18 bases between them.

The V and J genes are TRBV4-1 and TRBJ2-7; D is possibly TRBD1 (5 bases). CDR3 length equals 13 residues. CDR1 is MGHRA and CDR2 is YSYEKL in the germline V gene. Between the trimmed V and J ends, which lost 2 bases and 4 bases, there was a span of 9 bases. CDR3 protein: CASSQSDSYEQYF. The DNA of the CDR3 is TGCGCCAGCAGCCAATCCGACAGTTACGAGCAGTACTTC.

The V gene is TRBV29-1, the J gene TRBJ2-5, with TRBD1 as a possible D gene (5 bases). V was trimmed by 6 bases and J by 6 bases, leaving 17 bases between them. Germline CDR1 SQVTM, CDR2 ANQGSEA. This CDR3 has 13 amino acids. The CDR3 sequence: CSVAVQQEQTQYF. CDR3 sequence (DNA): TGCAGCGTCGCCGTACAACAGGAACAGACCCAGTACTTC.

This chain connects TRBV19 to TRBJ2-7; TRBD1 matches at 10 bases. Germline assignment: CDR1 LNHDA and CDR2 SQIVND (reference sequence). Losses at the gene ends were 5 bases for V and 3 bases for J; bases not matched to a gene: 4. The CDR3 is made up of 14 amino acids. CDR3: CASSPGQGIYEQYF. CDR3 coding DNA: TGTGCCAGTAGTCCGGGACAGGGGATCTACGAGCAGTACTTC.

J is TRBJ1-3 and V is TRBV6-5; D is undetermined. V shed 7 bases and J shed 1 base, with 8 bases lying between them. CDR1 is MNHEY and CDR2 is SVGAGI in the germline V gene. CDR3 length equals 13 residues. The CDR3: CASIGGSGNTIYF. DNA for the CDR3: TGTGCCAGCATAGGAGGGTCTGGAAACACCATATATTTT.

The chain has TRBV5-8 and TRBJ1-5, with 7 bases that match TRBD1. The V gene's germline CDR1 is SGHTS and CDR2 YDEGEE. The CDR3 extends over 16 amino acids. J lost 0 bases, V lost 3 bases, and 6 bases had no gene match. CDR3 loop: CASSSHRGGSNQPQHF. The CDR3 nucleotides read TGTGCCAGCAGCTCCCACAGGGGTGGTAGCAATCAGCCCCAGCATTTT.

CDR3 nucleotides: TGTGCCAGCAGCTTGGGGAGGGCCCTGGATCAGCCCCAGCATTTT. This sequence encodes CASSLGRALDQPQHF. The chain carries TRBV11-2 and TRBJ1-5; D is unclear. V was trimmed by 3 bases and J by 5 bases, leaving 14 bases between them. The germline V gene has CDR1 SGHAT and CDR2 FQNNGV. CDR3 length: 15 residues.